These T cell receptor beta chains were read from a single sample in a study of cytomegalovirus exposure and HLA in healthy donors. The protocol was immunoSEQ multiplex PCR, while the TCRdb copy is restricted to in-frame clones and leaves out a portion. The data contain about 150,000 clones, approximately 80% of them singletons. The sample comprised PBMCs. All receptors come from a woman aged 40 to 50 in good health and CMV-seropositive. CDR3s include the opening cysteine and the closing phenylalanine or tryptophan. A D gene is named only where the DNA matches it firmly. Size is omitted from some rows. Given values are once, few, many or a class for expanded clones.

d_gene	v_gene	j_gene	abundance	CDR3nt	CDR3aa
TRBD2	TRBV29-1	TRBJ2-3	-	TGCAGCGTTGTACCTAGCGGGGTAACAGATACGCAGTATTTT	CSVVPSGVTDTQYF
TRBD2	TRBV11-2	TRBJ2-7	few	TGTGCCAGCAGCTTCTCCCCTAGCGGGAGGGACTACGAGCAGTACTTC	CASSFSPSGRDYEQYF
TRBD2	TRBV7-3	TRBJ2-1	-	TGTGCCAGCAGCTTAGCGGGAGCCCCCTACAATGAGCAGTTCTTC	CASSLAGAPYNEQFF
-	TRBV30	TRBJ1-5	once	TGTGCCTGGAGCGGACAGCACAATCAGCCCCAGCATTTT	CAWSGQHNQPQHF
TRBD2	TRBV27	TRBJ2-7	few	TGTGCCAGCAGTTTTGGGACTAGCGGGTCCTACGAGCAGTACTTC	CASSFGTSGSYEQYF
TRBD1	TRBV6-5	TRBJ2-7	-	TGTGCCAGCAGGACGACAGGGTACCCCTCCTACGAGCAGTACTTC	CASRTTGYPSYEQYF
-	TRBV5-6	TRBJ1-2	-	TGTGCCAGCAGCTTGGGCGACTATGGCTACACCTTC	CASSLGDYGYTF
-	TRBV21-1	TRBJ2-5	once	TGTGCCAGCATCACAGGGAGGGACCCTGGGGCAGGGGAGACCCAGTACTTC	CASITGRDPGAGETQYF
TRBD2	TRBV2	TRBJ2-7	-	TGTGCCAGCATTAGCGGGAGGACCTCCTACGAGCAGTACTTC	CASISGRTSYEQYF
-	TRBV19	TRBJ2-6	-	TGTGCCAGTAGCCAAGATGACGGCGGATATTCCGGGGCCAACGTCCTGACTTTC	CASSQDDGGYSGANVLTF
TRBD1	TRBV7-9	TRBJ1-4	-	TGTGCCGGCAGCTCCGCAGGGGGAAATAATGAAAAACTGTTTTTT	CAGSSAGGNNEKLFF
TRBD2	TRBV9	TRBJ2-1	-	TGTGCCAGCAGCGCCGGACTAGCGGATTACAATGAGCAGTTCTTC	CASSAGLADYNEQFF
TRBD1	TRBV19	TRBJ2-7	-	TGTGCCAGTAGTACGACAGGGGCCCGCTCCTACGAGCAGTACTTC	CASSTTGARSYEQYF
TRBD1	TRBV6-1	TRBJ1-1	once	TGTGCCAGCAGTGCCCCGGGACAGGGGAGTGCGGCTTTCTTT	CASSAPGQGSAAFF
TRBD2	TRBV15	TRBJ2-2	-	TGTGCCACCAGCAGGGGACTAGCGGGAGGGCCTGGGAACGGGGAGCTGTTTTTT	CATSRGLAGGPGNGELFF
TRBD2	TRBV2	TRBJ2-5	-	TGTGCCAGCAGTGAAGGTTCGCGGGGGAGGGAGACCCAGTACTTC	CASSEGSRGRETQYF
TRBD1	TRBV27	TRBJ2-3	-	TGTGCCAGCAGTTTGGTTCAACAGGGGCCCCGGGGAGATACGCAGTATTTT	CASSLVQQGPRGDTQYF
TRBD2	TRBV5-1	TRBJ2-7	-	TGCGCCAGCGCGTTAGCGGGAGGCTACGAGCAGTACTTC	CASALAGGYEQYF
TRBD1	TRBV28	TRBJ2-6	-	TGTGCCAGTCTTACCCCGGGACAGGGGACCCTTGGAGGGGCCAACGTCCTGACTTTC	CASLTPGQGTLGGANVLTF
-	TRBV16	TRBJ1-1	-	TGTGCCAGCAGCCAATACCACACAAACACTGAAGCTTTCTTT	CASSQYHTNTEAFF
-	TRBV19	TRBJ2-2	few	TGTGCCAGTAAAATTGGGAGGCAGGGGAACACCGGGGAGCTGTTTTTT	CASKIGRQGNTGELFF
-	TRBV28	TRBJ1-2	-	TGTGCCAGCCTCCAGGGGTTGGGAGGCTACACCTTC	CASLQGLGGYTF
-	TRBV9	TRBJ1-5	few	TGTGCCAGCAGCGCGTCCTTCCAGGGGAATCAGCCCCAGCATTTT	CASSASFQGNQPQHF
TRBD1	TRBV6-6	TRBJ1-1	-	TGTGCCAGCAGTCCCCAGGACAGGGGATTGAACACTGAAGCTTTCTTT	CASSPQDRGLNTEAFF
-	TRBV9	TRBJ2-2	few	TGTGCCAGCAGCGTAAGTTCCAACCCGAGAACCGGGGAGCTGTTTTTT	CASSVSSNPRTGELFF
TRBD1	TRBV11-2	TRBJ2-3	-	TGTGCCAGCACCGGGACAGGGGGCGCAGATACGCAGTATTTT	CASTGTGGADTQYF
-	TRBV7-2	TRBJ2-2	-	TGTGCCAGCAGCCAAGAACTGAACACCGGGGAGCTGTTTTTT	CASSQELNTGELFF
TRBD2	TRBV30	TRBJ2-2	-	TGTGCCTGGAGTCCTTCCCCAACTAGCGGGAGGGGGGAGCTGTTTTTT	CAWSPSPTSGRGELFF
-	TRBV6-5	TRBJ2-7	once	TGTGCCAGCAGGCGCGGACGGGGTTTCTACGAGCAGTACTTC	CASRRGRGFYEQYF
TRBD1	TRBV6-1	TRBJ2-1	-	TGTGCCAGCAGTGGGCAGGGGGCGACCTACAATGAGCAGTTCTTC	CASSGQGATYNEQFF
TRBD1	TRBV18	TRBJ2-5	-	TGTGCCAGCTCACCGGAGCGCGGACAGGGTGTGAAAGAGACCCAGTACTTC	CASSPERGQGVKETQYF
-	TRBV6-4	TRBJ2-1	-	TGTGCCAGCAGTGAGTTTGGCAAGCGAACCTCCTACAATGAGCAGTTCTTC	CASSEFGKRTSYNEQFF
-	TRBV13	TRBJ2-3	once	TGTGCCAGCAGCCCGGGTGGTACGCAGTATTTT	CASSPGGTQYF
-	TRBV5-1	TRBJ2-2	-	TGCGCCAGCAGCTTCCGCCTAGCCAACACCGGGGAGCTGTTTTTT	CASSFRLANTGELFF
TRBD1	TRBV6-5	TRBJ2-2	-	TGTGCCAGTCGGAAGGACAGGTCAAGATCCGGGGAGCTGTTTTTT	CASRKDRSRSGELFF
-	TRBV5-1	TRBJ2-2	-	TGCGCCAGCAGCTTTTTTCCGACAGGCGCCACCGGGGAGCTGTTTTTT	CASSFFPTGATGELFF
-	TRBV4-2	TRBJ2-1	-	TGTGCCAGCAGCCATAATGATGCGGGTCAAGCGAGGGATGAGCAGTTCTTC	CASSHNDAGQARDEQFF